This record concerns one TCR beta chain sequence. Its matching antigen is unknown. The data are from a study of CD4+ T cells in melanoma. Findings and caveats of the study: A reported correlation linked neoantigen-specific CD4+ T cells to CD8+, macrophage and B cell function. In melanoma, neoantigen-specific CD4+ T cells reportedly differed in differentiation state.

Germline V gene lookup returns CDR1 SGHTA and CDR2 FQGTGA. CDR3 size: 15 residues. J gave up 7 bases and V 5 bases, and 10 bases lay outside the gene matches. The method was immunoSEQ multiplex PCR; TCRdb's version includes in-frame clones alone and lacks a portion of them. This repertoire shows fewer than 20,000 clones, 70% to 80% found once; its top ten account for approximately 12%. The sequenced material came from cells from a culture (not recorded whether cultured in vitro). The TCR comes from a human donor with melanoma. The chain recombines TRBV7-3 with TRBJ2-1; 8 nucleotides line up with TRBD2. In DNA form, the CDR3 reads TGTGCCAGCAGCCCTTGGGCTAGCGGGCTAAATGAGCAGTTCTTC. Encoded protein: CASSPWASGLNEQFF.